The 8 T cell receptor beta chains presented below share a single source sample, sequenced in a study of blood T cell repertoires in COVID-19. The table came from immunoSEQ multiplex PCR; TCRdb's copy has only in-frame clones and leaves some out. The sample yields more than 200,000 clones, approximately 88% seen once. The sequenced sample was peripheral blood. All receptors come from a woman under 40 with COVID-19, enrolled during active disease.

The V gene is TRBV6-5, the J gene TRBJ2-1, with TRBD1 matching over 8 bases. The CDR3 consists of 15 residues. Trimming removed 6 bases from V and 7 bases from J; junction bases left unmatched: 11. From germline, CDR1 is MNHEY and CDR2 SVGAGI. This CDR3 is CASRNSLGQENEQFF. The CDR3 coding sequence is TGTGCCAGCAGAAATAGCCTGGGACAGGAGAATGAGCAGTTCTTC.

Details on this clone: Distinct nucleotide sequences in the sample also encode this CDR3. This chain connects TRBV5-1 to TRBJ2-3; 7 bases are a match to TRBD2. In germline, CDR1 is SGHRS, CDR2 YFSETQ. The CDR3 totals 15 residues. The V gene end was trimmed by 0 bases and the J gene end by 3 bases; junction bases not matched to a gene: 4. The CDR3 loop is CASSLVASGTDTQYF. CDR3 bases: TGCGCCAGCAGCTTGGTGGCTAGCGGAACAGATACGCAGTATTTT. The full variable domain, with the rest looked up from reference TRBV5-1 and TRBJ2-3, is KAGVTQTPRYLIKTRGQQVTLSCSPISGHRSVSWYQQTPGQGLQFLFEYFSETQRNKGNFPGRFSGRQFSNSRSEMNVSTLELGDSALYLCASSLVASGTDTQYFGPGTRLTVL.

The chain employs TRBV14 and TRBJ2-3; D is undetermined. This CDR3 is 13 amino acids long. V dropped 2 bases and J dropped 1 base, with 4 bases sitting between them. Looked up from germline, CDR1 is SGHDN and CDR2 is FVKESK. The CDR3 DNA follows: TGTGCCAGCAGCCAAACAGGCACAGATACGCAGTATTTT. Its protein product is CASSQTGTDTQYF.

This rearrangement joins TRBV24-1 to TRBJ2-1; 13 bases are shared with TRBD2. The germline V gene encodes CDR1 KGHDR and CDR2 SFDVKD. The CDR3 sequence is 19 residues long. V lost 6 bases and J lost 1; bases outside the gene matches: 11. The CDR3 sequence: CATSTPGLAGHRSYNEQFF. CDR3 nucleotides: TGTGCCACCAGTACGCCGGGACTAGCGGGGCATCGGTCCTACAATGAGCAGTTCTTC.

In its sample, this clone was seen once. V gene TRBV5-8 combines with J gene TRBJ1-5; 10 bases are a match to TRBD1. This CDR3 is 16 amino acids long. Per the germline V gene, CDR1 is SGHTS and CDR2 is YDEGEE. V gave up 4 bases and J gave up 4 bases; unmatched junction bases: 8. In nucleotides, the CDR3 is TGTGCCAGCAGCCGCCTTCCGGGACAGGGGAATCAGCCCCAGCATTTT. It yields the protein CASSRLPGQGNQPQHF.

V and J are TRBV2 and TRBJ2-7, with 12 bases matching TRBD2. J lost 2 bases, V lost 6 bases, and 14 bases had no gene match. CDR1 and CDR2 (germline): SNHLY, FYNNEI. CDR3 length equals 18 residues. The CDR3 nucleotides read TGTGCCAGCAGGCCCAGACTAGCGGGAGAATTCAGGACCTACGAGCAGTACGTC. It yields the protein CASRPRLAGEFRTYEQYV.

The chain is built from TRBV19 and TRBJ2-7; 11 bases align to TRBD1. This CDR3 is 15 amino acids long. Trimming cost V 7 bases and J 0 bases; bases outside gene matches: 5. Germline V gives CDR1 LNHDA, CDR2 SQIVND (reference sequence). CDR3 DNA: TGTGCCAGTAAGAGGGGACAGGGGGACTCCTACGAGCAGTACTTC. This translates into CASKRGQGDSYEQYF.

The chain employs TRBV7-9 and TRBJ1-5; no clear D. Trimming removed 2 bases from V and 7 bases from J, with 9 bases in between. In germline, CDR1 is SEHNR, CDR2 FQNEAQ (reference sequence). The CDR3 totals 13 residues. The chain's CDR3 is CASSLNREQPQHF. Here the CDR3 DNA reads TGTGCCAGCAGCTTAAATCGGGAGCAGCCCCAGCATTTT.